A single TCR beta chain is shown here with its context. No antigen is known for it. This sample was included in a study of lymphopenia after photon versus proton radiotherapy. Repertoires were generated with immunoSEQ multiplex PCR, while TCRdb's copy carries only in-frame clones and drops some. The data hold roughly 5,000 clones, with around 88% observed a single time. Overall study results and limits: Post-nadir diversity loss with photons came from oligoclonal expansion, particularly CD8+ Temra cells. Post-nadir TCR diversity decline inversely tracked overall survival among those who died. Under photons, naive T cells and diversity fell while effector/memory populations rose.

The V and J ends lost 6 bases and 1 base respectively, with 10 bases between them. Per the germline V gene, CDR1 is MNHEY and CDR2 is SVGAGI. The CDR3 runs to 13 residues. Sequences were derived from peripheral blood, sampled from a patient treated with photon-based radiotherapy. The receptor's source is a man older than 75 with cholangiocarcinoma. This chain joins TRBV6-5 and TRBJ2-7; D possibly corresponds to TRBD1 (6 bases). The CDR3 protein is CASRHGQSYEQYF. CDR3 nucleotides: TGTGCCAGCAGACACGGACAGTCCTACGAGCAGTACTTC.